A selection of T cell receptor beta chains follows, all from one sample in a study of cytomegalovirus exposure and HLA in healthy donors. Profiling relied on immunoSEQ multiplex PCR, and the TCRdb table lists in-frame clones only, not all of them. The sample has over 150,000 clones, 82% seen once. The sequenced material came from PBMCs. These receptor sequences come from a man aged 50-60 years in good health and CMV-seropositive. CDR3s include the opening cysteine and the closing phenylalanine or tryptophan. A D gene is named only where the DNA matches it firmly. Not all rows give a size; the values are once, few, many and, for expanded clones, a class.

size: .
D: TRBD2
V: TRBV5-1
J: TRBJ2-7
CDR3: CASSPLAGGPYEQYF
DNA: TGCGCCAGCAGTCCCCTAGCGGGGGGGCCCTACGAGCAGTACTTC

size: .
D: .
V: TRBV21-1
J: TRBJ1-1
CDR3: CASRVDRGYQAFF
DNA: TGTGCCAGCAGGGTAGACAGGGGGTACCAAGCTTTCTTT

size: .
D: TRBD2
V: TRBV29-1
J: TRBJ2-7
CDR3: CSGGGGDLYEQYF
DNA: TGCAGCGGAGGCGGGGGGGACCTCTACGAGCAGTACTTC

size: .
D: TRBD2
V: TRBV11-1
J: TRBJ2-6
CDR3: CASSLPPGGGSGANVLTF
DNA: TGTGCCAGCAGCTTACCACCGGGAGGAGGCTCTGGGGCCAACGTCCTGACTTTC

size: .
D: TRBD1
V: TRBV13
J: TRBJ1-5
CDR3: CASSLRGLGQHQHF
DNA: TGTGCCAGCAGCTTAAGGGGGCTCGGTCAGCACCAGCATTTT

size: once
D: .
V: TRBV29-1
J: TRBJ2-1
CDR3: CSVQSVLYNEQFF
DNA: TGCAGCGTTCAGAGCGTCCTTTACAATGAGCAGTTCTTC

size: few
D: .
V: TRBV6-6
J: TRBJ1-1
CDR3: CASGFEVFF
DNA: TGTGCCAGCGGATTTGAGGTTTTCTTT

size: .
D: .
V: TRBV4-2
J: TRBJ2-1
CDR3: CASSLTGGDYNEQFF
DNA: TGTGCCAGCAGCCTGACTGGCGGGGACTACAATGAGCAGTTCTTC

size: .
D: .
V: TRBV21-1
J: TRBJ2-7
CDR3: CASSNRTSGRNGYEQYF
DNA: TGTGCCAGCAGCAACCGGACTAGCGGGAGGAATGGGTACGAGCAGTACTTC

size: .
D: TRBD1
V: TRBV19
J: TRBJ2-5
CDR3: CASSSGQGMEETQYF
DNA: TGTGCCAGCAGCTCGGGACAGGGTATGGAAGAGACCCAGTACTTC

size: .
D: .
V: TRBV14
J: TRBJ1-1
CDR3: CASSQEGRREAFF
DNA: TGTGCCAGCAGCCAAGAGGGGCGGCGAGAAGCTTTCTTT

size: .
D: .
V: TRBV28
J: TRBJ2-5
CDR3: CASVSGGGFEQYF
DNA: TGTGCCAGCGTTAGTGGAGGGGGCTTTGAGCAGTACTTC

size: .
D: .
V: TRBV18
J: TRBJ2-7
CDR3: CASSPVDGGNYEQYF
DNA: TGTGCCAGCTCACCCGTCGACGGGGGAAACTACGAGCAGTACTTC

size: .
D: TRBD1
V: TRBV10-3
J: TRBJ1-2
CDR3: CAISAGTEDYGYTF
DNA: TGTGCCATCAGCGCCGGGACAGAGGATTATGGCTACACCTTC

size: .
D: TRBD2
V: TRBV9
J: TRBJ2-1
CDR3: CASSGKAGAGYNEQFF
DNA: TGTGCCAGCAGCGGGAAGGCGGGAGCCGGATACAATGAGCAGTTCTTC

size: once
D: TRBD2
V: TRBV9
J: TRBJ2-3
CDR3: CASSVTSGADTQYF
DNA: TGTGCCAGCAGTGTGACTAGCGGTGCAGATACGCAGTATTTT

size: .
D: .
V: TRBV6-1
J: TRBJ1-5
CDR3: CASSEVYQPQHF
DNA: TGTGCCAGCAGTGAAGTCTATCAGCCCCAGCATTTT

size: once
D: .
V: TRBV18
J: TRBJ2-7
CDR3: CASSLIPGYAEQYF
DNA: TGTGCCAGCTCACTGATCCCGGGGTATGCCGAGCAGTACTTC

size: .
D: TRBD1
V: TRBV2
J: TRBJ2-7
CDR3: CASRIDRGSGEQYF
DNA: TGTGCCAGCAGGATAGACAGGGGATCCGGCGAGCAGTACTTC

size: .
D: TRBD1
V: TRBV2
J: TRBJ2-7
CDR3: CASRDRGQYEQYF
DNA: TGTGCCAGCAGGGACAGGGGGCAGTACGAGCAGTACTTC

size: .
D: .
V: TRBV6-5
J: TRBJ1-2
CDR3: CASSYGAGNYGYTF
DNA: TGTGCCAGCAGTTACGGCGCAGGGAACTATGGCTACACCTTC

size: .
D: .
V: TRBV2
J: TRBJ1-6
CDR3: CARSWGGSPLHF
DNA: TGTGCCAGGTCCTGGGGGGGCTCACCCCTCCACTTT

size: few
D: TRBD2
V: TRBV7-2
J: TRBJ2-1
CDR3: CASSLATSGRVGSYNEQFF
DNA: TGTGCCAGCAGCTTAGCGACTAGCGGGAGGGTCGGTTCCTACAATGAGCAGTTCTTC

size: .
D: TRBD2
V: TRBV4-3
J: TRBJ2-7
CDR3: CASSQALAGDSYEQYF
DNA: TGCGCCAGCAGCCAAGCGCTAGCGGGAGACTCCTACGAGCAGTACTTC

size: .
D: TRBD1
V: TRBV2
J: TRBJ2-3
CDR3: CASGPQGQGGTDTQYF
DNA: TGTGCCAGTGGGCCCCAGGGACAGGGGGGAACAGATACGCAGTATTTT

size: once
D: .
V: TRBV30
J: TRBJ1-4
CDR3: CAWSDGGGSEKLFF
DNA: TGTGCCTGGAGCGACGGGGGGGGAAGTGAAAAACTGTTTTTT

size: once
D: TRBD1
V: TRBV19
J: TRBJ2-3
CDR3: CASSLTGVRTDTQYF
DNA: TGTGCCAGTAGTTTGACAGGGGTTCGCACAGATACGCAGTATTTT

size: .
D: TRBD1
V: TRBV2
J: TRBJ2-7
CDR3: CASSRTGETYEQYF
DNA: TGTGCCAGTTCCCGGACAGGGGAGACCTACGAGCAGTACTTC

size: .
D: .
V: TRBV6-5
J: TRBJ1-6
CDR3: CASSYGTSEIF
DNA: TGTGCCAGCAGTTACGGGACATCGGAGATCTTT

size: .
D: TRBD2
V: TRBV9
J: TRBJ2-1
CDR3: CASSVYGGASYNEQFF
DNA: TGTGCCAGCAGCGTATACGGGGGGGCATCCTACAATGAGCAGTTCTTC

size: .
D: .
V: TRBV11-3
J: TRBJ1-5
CDR3: CASSLAGGQPQHF
DNA: TGTGCCAGCAGCTTAGCGGGGGGACAGCCCCAGCATTTT

size: .
D: TRBD2
V: TRBV6-5
J: TRBJ2-1
CDR3: CASTTDPSGYNEQFF
DNA: TGTGCCAGCACCACGGATCCTAGCGGATACAATGAGCAGTTCTTC

size: .
D: TRBD1
V: TRBV6-1
J: TRBJ1-5
CDR3: CASSESGQGPYQPQHF
DNA: TGTGCCAGCAGTGAGTCGGGACAGGGGCCCTATCAGCCCCAGCATTTT

size: .
D: .
V: TRBV5-1
J: TRBJ2-7
CDR3: CASSEASFYEQYF
DNA: TGCGCCAGCAGCGAGGCCTCCTTTTACGAGCAGTACTTC

size: many
D: TRBD1
V: TRBV7-9
J: TRBJ2-3
CDR3: CASSSTQGAADTQYF
DNA: TGTGCCAGCAGCTCGACACAGGGGGCCGCAGATACGCAGTATTTT

size: .
D: .
V: TRBV2
J: TRBJ2-1
CDR3: CASIREYRNEQFF
DNA: TGTGCCAGCATCCGGGAGTATAGGAATGAGCAGTTCTTC

size: .
D: TRBD2
V: TRBV9
J: TRBJ2-3
CDR3: CASSEKGLQDTQYF
DNA: TGTGCCAGCAGCGAGAAGGGACTACAGGATACGCAGTATTTT

size: .
D: .
V: TRBV30
J: TRBJ2-2
CDR3: CARRGENTGELFF
DNA: TGTGCCCGGAGGGGCGAGAACACCGGGGAGCTGTTTTTT

size: .
D: .
V: TRBV6-6
J: TRBJ2-3
CDR3: CASSPREASTDTQYF
DNA: TGTGCCAGCAGCCCCAGGGAGGCGAGCACAGATACGCAGTATTTT

size: .
D: .
V: TRBV11-3
J: TRBJ2-3
CDR3: CASSLAGADTQYF
DNA: TGTGCCAGCAGCTTAGCCGGGGCAGATACGCAGTATTTT

size: .
D: .
V: TRBV14
J: TRBJ1-1
CDR3: CASSRLAGSTEAFF
DNA: TGTGCCAGCAGCCGCCTCGCAGGGTCCACTGAAGCTTTCTTT

size: few
D: .
V: TRBV4-1
J: TRBJ2-3
CDR3: CASSQEVNIPSDTQYF
DNA: TGCGCCAGCAGCCAAGAGGTTAACATACCGTCAGATACGCAGTATTTT

size: few
D: TRBD2
V: TRBV5-5
J: TRBJ2-7
CDR3: CASSFTGGGTYEQYF
DNA: TGTGCCAGCAGCTTTACGGGAGGGGGTACCTACGAGCAGTACTTC

size: .
D: TRBD1
V: TRBV7-3
J: TRBJ2-2
CDR3: CASSFGTGGTGELFF
DNA: TGTGCCAGCAGCTTTGGGACAGGGGGAACCGGGGAGCTGTTTTTT

size: .
D: TRBD2
V: TRBV29-1
J: TRBJ2-7
CDR3: CSARVTSGYYEQYF
DNA: TGCAGCGCTCGAGTTACTAGCGGATACTACGAGCAGTACTTC

size: .
D: TRBD1
V: TRBV18
J: TRBJ2-5
CDR3: CASSEDRDVTQYF
DNA: TGTGCCAGCTCGGAGGACAGGGATGTGACCCAGTACTTC